Listed here are 6 T cell receptor beta chains from one sample, sequenced in a study of blood T cells in healthy people across ages. With a J-beta primer mix and a sample-barcoded 5' primer, a second PCR ran 7 to 11 cycles. In TCRdb, the 5' RACE reads were re-called with MiXCR into one record per CDR3 protein. The repertoire has over 700,000 distinct CDR3 sequences, roughly 53% of them found once; the top ten carry about 42%. Material: blood. These receptors all come from a man aged 80 or over in good health.

The rearrangement links TRBV2 to TRBJ1-4, with TRBD1 as a possible D gene (5 bases). The CDR3 consists of 15 residues. Germline V gene lookup returns CDR1 SNHLY and CDR2 FYNNEI. The V gene lost 2 bases and the J gene lost 2 bases, with 9 bases spanning the gap. The CDR3 loop reads CASSESGGTNEKLFF. For the CDR3, the DNA is TGTGCCAGCAGTGAATCTGGGGGTACTAATGAAAAACTGTTTTTT.

The rearrangement uses TRBV5-1 and TRBJ2-1, with TRBD1 matching over 9 bases. Germline assignment: CDR1 SGHRS and CDR2 YFSETQ. The length of the CDR3 is 17 residues. The J segment lost 8 bases and the V segment lost 0 bases, leaving 12 bases of the junction unmatched. CDR3 sequence: CASSLGGQGTRLDEQFF. Written as DNA, the CDR3 is TGCGCCAGCAGCTTGGGCGGACAGGGGACACGTCTGGATGAGCAGTTCTTC.

V usage is TRBV20-1 and J usage is TRBJ2-3; possibly TRBD1 for D (6 bases). The germline V and J ends were trimmed by 6 bases and 14 bases, with 27 bases remaining between them. The CDR3 runs to 14 residues. CDR1 is DFQATT, CDR2 SNEGSKA, per germline (reference sequence). The CDR3 DNA sequence: TGCAGTGCCACCACGGACTGGGGGCACAGATACGCGTATTTT. Translating gives CSATTDWGHRYAYF.

The J gene is TRBJ2-7, the V gene TRBV6-1; 7 nucleotides agree with TRBD2. This CDR3 has 17 residues. V dropped 4 bases and J dropped 7; count of bases not matched to a gene: 19. Germline V CDR1 and CDR2: MNHNS, SASEGT. The CDR3 DNA reads TGTGCCAGCAGTGGAAAAACCACGGCGGGAGTCTACAATGAGCAGTACTTC. Protein product: CASSGKTTAGVYNEQYF.

Of note for this clonotype: Since a much larger clone is just one base distant, this may be a read error. J is TRBJ1-4 and V is TRBV29-1; TRBD1 matches at 8 bases. From germline, CDR1 is SQVTM and CDR2 ANQGSEA. This CDR3 is built from 12 residues. CDR3 residues: CSVVQGDEELFF. The DNA of the CDR3 is TGCAGCGTTGTACAGGGGGATGAAGAACTGTTTTTT.

This clonotype was counted a few times. This rearrangement joins TRBV7-2 to TRBJ2-7, with TRBD2 as a possible D gene (6 bases). CDR1 SGHTA and CDR2 FQGNSA come from the germline V gene. The CDR3 has 15 residues. V was pared by 4 bases and J by 1 base, with 14 bases between. CDR3 sequence: CASSSPGAGSYEQYF. Written as DNA, the CDR3 is TGTGCCAGCAGCTCCCCTGGGGCGGGGTCCTACGAGCAGTACTTC.